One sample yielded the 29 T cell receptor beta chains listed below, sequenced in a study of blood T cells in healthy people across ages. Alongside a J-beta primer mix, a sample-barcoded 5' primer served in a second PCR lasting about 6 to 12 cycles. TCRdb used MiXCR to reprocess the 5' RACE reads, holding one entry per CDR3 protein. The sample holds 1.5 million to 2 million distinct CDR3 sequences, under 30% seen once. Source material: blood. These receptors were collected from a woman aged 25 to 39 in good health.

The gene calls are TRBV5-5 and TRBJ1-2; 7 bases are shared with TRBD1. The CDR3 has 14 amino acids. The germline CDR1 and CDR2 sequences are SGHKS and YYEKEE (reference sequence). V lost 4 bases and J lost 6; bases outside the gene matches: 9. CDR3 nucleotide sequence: TGTGCCAGCAGCCCGGGGGGACAGCCCGATGGCTACACCTTC. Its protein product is CASSPGGQPDGYTF. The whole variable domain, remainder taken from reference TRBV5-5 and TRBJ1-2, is DAGVTQSPTHLIKTRGQQVTLRCSPISGHKSVSWYQQVLGQGPQFIFQYYEKEERGRGNFPDRFSARQFPNYSSELNVNALLLGDSALYLCASSPGGQPDGYTFGSGTRLTVV.

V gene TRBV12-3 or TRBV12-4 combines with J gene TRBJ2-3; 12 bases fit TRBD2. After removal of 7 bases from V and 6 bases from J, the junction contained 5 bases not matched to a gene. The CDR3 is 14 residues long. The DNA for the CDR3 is TGTGCCAGCACCCGGACTAGCGGGGAGGATACGCAGTATTTT. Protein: CASTRTSGEDTQYF.

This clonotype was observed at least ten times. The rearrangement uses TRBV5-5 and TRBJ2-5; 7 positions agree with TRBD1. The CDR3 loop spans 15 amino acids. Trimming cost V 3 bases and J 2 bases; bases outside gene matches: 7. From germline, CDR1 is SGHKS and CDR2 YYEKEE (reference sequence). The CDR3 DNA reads TGTGCCAGCAGCTGGGTGGGACAGCTTCAAGAGACCCAGTACTTC. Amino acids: CASSWVGQLQETQYF.

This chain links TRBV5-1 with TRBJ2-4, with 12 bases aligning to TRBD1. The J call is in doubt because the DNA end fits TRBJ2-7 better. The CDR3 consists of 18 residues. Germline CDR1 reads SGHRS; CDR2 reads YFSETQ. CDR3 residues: CASGLDPQGQGARYEQYF. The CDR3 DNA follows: TGCGCCAGCGGCCTGGACCCCCAGGGACAGGGGGCCCGCTACGAGCAGTACTTC.

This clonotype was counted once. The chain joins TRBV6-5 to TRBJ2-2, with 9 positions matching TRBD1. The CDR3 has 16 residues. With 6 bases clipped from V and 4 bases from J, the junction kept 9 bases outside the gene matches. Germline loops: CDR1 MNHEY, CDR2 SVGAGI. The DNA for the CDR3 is TGTGCCAGCAGGGCTCCGGGACAGGGTGTCACCGGGGAGCTGTTTTTT. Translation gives CASRAPGQGVTGELFF.

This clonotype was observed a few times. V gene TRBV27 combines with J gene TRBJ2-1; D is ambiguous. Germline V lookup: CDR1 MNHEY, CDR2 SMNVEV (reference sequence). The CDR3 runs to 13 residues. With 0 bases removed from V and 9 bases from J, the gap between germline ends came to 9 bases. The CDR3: CASSLSRDAEQFF. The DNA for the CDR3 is TGTGCCAGCAGTTTATCTAGGGATGCTGAGCAGTTCTTC.

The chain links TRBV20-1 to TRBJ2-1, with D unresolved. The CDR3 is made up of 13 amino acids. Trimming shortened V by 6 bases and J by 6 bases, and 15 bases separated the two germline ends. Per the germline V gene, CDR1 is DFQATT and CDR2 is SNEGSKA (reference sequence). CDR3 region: CSAIGPVSNEQFF. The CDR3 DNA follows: TGCAGTGCCATCGGGCCTGTTAGCAATGAGCAGTTCTTC.

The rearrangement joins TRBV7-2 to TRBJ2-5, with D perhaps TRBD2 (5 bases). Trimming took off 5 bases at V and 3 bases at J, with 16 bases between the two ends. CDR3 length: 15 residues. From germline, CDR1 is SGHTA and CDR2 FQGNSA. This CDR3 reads CASSTSSREKETQYF. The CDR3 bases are TGTGCCAGCAGCACAAGTTCCCGGGAAAAAGAGACCCAGTACTTC.

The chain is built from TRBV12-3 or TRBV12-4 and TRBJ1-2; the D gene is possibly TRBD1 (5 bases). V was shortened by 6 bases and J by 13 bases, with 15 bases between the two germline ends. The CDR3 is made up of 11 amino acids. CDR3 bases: TGTGCCAGCAGCGAGAGGGAGGGGCTCACCTTC. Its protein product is CASSEREGLTF.

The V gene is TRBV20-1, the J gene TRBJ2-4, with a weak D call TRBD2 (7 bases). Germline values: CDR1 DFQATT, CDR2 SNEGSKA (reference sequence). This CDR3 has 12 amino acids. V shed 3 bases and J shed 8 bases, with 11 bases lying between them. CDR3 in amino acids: CSARRGGDIQYF. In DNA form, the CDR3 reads TGCAGTGCTAGGAGGGGGGGGGACATTCAGTACTTC.

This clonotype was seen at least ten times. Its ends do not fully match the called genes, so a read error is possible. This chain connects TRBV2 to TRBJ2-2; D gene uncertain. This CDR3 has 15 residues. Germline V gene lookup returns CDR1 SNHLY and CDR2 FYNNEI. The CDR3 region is CASSRQGANTGELFF. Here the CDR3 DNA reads TGCGCCAGCAGCCGTCAAGGCGCGAACACCGGGGAGCTGTTTTTT.

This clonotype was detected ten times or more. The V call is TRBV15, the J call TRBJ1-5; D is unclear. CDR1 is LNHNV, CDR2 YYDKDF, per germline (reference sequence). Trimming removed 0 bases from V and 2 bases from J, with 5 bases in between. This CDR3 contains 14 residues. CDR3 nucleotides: TGTGCCACCAGCAGAGATGGCGGCAATCAGCCCCAGCATTTT. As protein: CATSRDGGNQPQHF.

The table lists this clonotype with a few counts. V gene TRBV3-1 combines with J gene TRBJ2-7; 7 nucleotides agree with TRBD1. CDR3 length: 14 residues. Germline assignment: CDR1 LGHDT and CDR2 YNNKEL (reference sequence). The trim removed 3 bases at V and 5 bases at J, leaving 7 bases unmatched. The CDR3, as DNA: TGTGCCAGCAGCCAGGTGGAAGGGGGCCACGAGCAGTACTTC. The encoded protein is CASSQVEGGHEQYF.

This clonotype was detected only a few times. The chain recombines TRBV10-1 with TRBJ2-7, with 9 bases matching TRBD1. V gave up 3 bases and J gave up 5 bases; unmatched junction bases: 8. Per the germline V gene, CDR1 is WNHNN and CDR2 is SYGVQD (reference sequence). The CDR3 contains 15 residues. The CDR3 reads CASSDSGTGLNEQYF. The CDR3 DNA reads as TGCGCCAGCAGTGACTCCGGGACAGGGTTAAACGAGCAGTACTTC.

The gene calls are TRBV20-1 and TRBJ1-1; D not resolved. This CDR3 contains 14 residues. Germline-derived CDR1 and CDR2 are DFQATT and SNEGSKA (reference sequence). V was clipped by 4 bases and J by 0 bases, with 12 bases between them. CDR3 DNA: TGCAGTGCTACCCCCTTTAAAGTGAACACTGAAGCTTTCTTT. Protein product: CSATPFKVNTEAFF.

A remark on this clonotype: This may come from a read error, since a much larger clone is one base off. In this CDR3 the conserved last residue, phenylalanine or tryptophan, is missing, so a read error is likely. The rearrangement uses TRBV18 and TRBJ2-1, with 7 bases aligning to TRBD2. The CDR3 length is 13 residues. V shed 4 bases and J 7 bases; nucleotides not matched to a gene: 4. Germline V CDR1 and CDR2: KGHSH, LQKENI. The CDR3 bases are TGTGCCAGCTCACACGGTAGCGGGAATGAGCAGTTCTGC. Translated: CASSHGSGNEQFC.

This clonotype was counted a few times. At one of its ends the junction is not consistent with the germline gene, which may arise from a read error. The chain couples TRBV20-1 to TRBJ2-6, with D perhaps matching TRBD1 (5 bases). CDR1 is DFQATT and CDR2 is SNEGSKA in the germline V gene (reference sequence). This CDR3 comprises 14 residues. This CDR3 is CSARDPAGANILTF. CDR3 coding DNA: TGCAGTGCTAGAGATCCGGCTGGGGCCAACATCCTGACTTTC.

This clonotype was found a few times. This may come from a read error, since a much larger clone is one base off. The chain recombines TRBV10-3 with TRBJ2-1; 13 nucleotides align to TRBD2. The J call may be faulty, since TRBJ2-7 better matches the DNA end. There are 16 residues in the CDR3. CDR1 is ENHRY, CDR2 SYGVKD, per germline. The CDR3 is CATKLAGGFSYNEQYF. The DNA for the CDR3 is TGTGCCACGAAACTAGCGGGGGGGTTTTCCTACAATGAGCAGTACTTC.

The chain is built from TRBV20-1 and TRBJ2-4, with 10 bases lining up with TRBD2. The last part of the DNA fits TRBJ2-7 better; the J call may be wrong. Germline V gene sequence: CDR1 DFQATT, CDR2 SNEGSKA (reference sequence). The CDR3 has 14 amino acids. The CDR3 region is CSARDGLADYEQYF. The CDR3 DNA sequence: TGCAGTGCTAGAGATGGACTAGCGGACTACGAGCAGTACTTC.

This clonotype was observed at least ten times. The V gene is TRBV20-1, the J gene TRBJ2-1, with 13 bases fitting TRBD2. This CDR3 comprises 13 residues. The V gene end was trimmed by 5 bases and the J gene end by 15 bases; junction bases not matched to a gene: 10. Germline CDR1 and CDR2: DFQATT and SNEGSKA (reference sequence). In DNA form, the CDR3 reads TGCAGTGCTGGGGGACTAGCGGGATTTTCGCCGTTCTTC. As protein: CSAGGLAGFSPFF.

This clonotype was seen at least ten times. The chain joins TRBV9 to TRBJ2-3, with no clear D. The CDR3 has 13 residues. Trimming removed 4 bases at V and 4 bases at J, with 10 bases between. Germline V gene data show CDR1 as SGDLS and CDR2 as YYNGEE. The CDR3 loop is CASSPSPADTQYF. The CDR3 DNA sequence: TGTGCCAGCAGCCCCAGTCCGGCAGATACGCAGTATTTT.

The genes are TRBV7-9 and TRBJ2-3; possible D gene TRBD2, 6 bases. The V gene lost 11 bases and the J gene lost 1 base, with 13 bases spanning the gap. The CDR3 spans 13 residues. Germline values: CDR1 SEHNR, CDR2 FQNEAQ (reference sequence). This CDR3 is CASEGLRTDTQYF. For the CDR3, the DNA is TGTGCCTCCGAAGGACTACGCACAGATACGCAGTATTTT.

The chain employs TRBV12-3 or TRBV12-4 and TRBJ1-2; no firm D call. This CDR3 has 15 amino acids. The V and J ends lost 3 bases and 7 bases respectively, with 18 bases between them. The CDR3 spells CASSLRSGRVSGYTF. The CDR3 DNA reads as TGTGCCAGCAGTTTGAGGTCGGGTAGGGTTAGTGGCTACACCTTC.

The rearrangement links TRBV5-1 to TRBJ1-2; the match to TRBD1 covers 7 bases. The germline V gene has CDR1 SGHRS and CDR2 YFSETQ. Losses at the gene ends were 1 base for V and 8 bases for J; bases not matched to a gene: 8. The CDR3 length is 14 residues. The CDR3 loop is CASSLSGQSLGYTF. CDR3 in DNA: TGCGCCAGCAGCTTGTCGGGACAGTCCTTGGGCTACACCTTC.

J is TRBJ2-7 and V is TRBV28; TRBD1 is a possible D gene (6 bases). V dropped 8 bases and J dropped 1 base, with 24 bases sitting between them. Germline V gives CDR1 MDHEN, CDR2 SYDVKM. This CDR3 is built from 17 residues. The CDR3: CASQQNGLGGASYEQYF. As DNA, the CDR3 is TGTGCCAGCCAACAAAATGGGCTTGGGGGCGCGTCCTACGAGCAGTACTTC.

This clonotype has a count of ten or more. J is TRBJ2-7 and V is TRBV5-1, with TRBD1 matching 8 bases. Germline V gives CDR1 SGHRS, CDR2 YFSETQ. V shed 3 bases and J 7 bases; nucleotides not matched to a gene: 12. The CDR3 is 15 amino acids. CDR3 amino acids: CASSSDRGRVYEQYF. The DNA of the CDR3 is TGCGCCAGCAGCTCCGACAGGGGCCGCGTGTATGAGCAGTACTTC.

CDR3: CASSLGVYNEKLFF. CDR3 in DNA: TGTGCCAGCAGCTTAGGGGTCTATAATGAAAAACTGTTTTTT. The gene calls are TRBV11-2 and TRBJ1-4; D is ambiguous. The V and J ends lost 1 base and 4 bases respectively, with 7 bases between them. The CDR3 extends over 14 amino acids. Germline CDR1 SGHAT, CDR2 FQNNGV.

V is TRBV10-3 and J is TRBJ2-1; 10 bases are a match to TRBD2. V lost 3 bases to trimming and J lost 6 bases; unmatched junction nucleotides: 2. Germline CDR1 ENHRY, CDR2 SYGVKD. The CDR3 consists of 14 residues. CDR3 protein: CAISDKRGGNEQFF. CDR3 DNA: TGTGCCATCAGTGATAAGCGGGGGGGCAATGAGCAGTTCTTC.

CDR3 in amino acids: CASSLEALGQPQHF. The CDR3, as DNA: TGTGCCAGCAGCTTGGAGGCTCTTGGGCAGCCCCAGCATTTT. The chain is built from TRBV5-6 and TRBJ1-5, with D hard to call. V was trimmed by 0 bases and J by 7 bases, leaving 11 bases between them. This CDR3 has 14 amino acids. Germline V gives CDR1 SGHDT, CDR2 YYEEEE.